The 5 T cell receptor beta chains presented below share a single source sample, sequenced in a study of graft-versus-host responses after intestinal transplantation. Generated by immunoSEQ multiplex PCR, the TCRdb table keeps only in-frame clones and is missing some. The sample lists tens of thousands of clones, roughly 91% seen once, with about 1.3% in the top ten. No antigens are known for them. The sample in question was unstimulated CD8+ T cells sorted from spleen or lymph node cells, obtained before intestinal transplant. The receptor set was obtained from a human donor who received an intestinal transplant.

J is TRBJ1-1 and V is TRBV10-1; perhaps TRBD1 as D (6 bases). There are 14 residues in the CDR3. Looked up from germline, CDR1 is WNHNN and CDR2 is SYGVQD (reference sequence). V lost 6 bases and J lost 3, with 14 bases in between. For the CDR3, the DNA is TGCGCCAGCAGCCCCTCGGACAGCCACACTGAAGCTTTCTTT. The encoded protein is CASSPSDSHTEAFF.

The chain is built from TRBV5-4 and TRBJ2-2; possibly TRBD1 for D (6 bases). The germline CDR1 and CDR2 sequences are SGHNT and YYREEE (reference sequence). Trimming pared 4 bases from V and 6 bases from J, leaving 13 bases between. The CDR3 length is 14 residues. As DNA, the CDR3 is TGTGCCAGCAGCGACCATACAGGGCCCGGGGAGCTGTTTTTT. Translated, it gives CASSDHTGPGELFF.

The CDR3: CASSLGGVNYGYTF. The DNA of the CDR3 is TGTGCCAGCAGCCTGGGAGGGGTTAACTATGGCTACACCTTC. V usage is TRBV7-3 and J usage is TRBJ1-2; D may be TRBD1 (5 bases). CDR1 and CDR2 (germline): SGHTA, FQGTGA. Trimming took 5 bases from V and 1 from J, leaving 11 bases between them. This CDR3 has 14 amino acids.

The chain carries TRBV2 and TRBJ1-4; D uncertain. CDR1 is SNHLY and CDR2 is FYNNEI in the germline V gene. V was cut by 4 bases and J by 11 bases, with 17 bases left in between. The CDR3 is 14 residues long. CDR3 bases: TGTGCCAGCAGTGCCCCCGGCGGGGAGGCTAAACTGTTTTTT. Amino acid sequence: CASSAPGGEAKLFF.

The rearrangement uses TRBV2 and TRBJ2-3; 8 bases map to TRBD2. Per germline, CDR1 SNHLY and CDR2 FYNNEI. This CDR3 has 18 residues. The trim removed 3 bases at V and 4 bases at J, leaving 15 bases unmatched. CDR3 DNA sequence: TGTGCCAGCAGTGACCCGGGAGGGTCCTTAGACCGGGCAGATACGCAGTATTTT. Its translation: CASSDPGGSLDRADTQYF.